A single T cell receptor (beta chain) is shown here with its context. Under the authors' procedure: Researchers report that nucleated cell counts were estimated from reference gene primer amplification. The protocol was immunoSEQ multiplex PCR, while the TCRdb copy is restricted to in-frame clones and leaves out a portion. V and J calls and clone size are given by that table; D and trimming were obtained from the DNA. The sample contains 50,000 to 60,000 clones, around 80% of which appear only once. This specimen comes from a study of blood T cell repertoires in COVID-19. The wider study: COVID-19 samples from acute and convalescent phases originated in the United States, Italy and Spain. The analysed material was cDNA or gDNA that came from T cells, B-cell-depleted T cells, or PBMCs.

Trimming took off 0 bases at V and 6 bases at J, with 14 bases between the two ends. CDR3 length: 15 residues. Germline V gene data show CDR1 as SGDLS and CDR2 as YYNGEE. The rearrangement links TRBV9 to TRBJ2-3; weak D call: TRBD2 (5 bases). Sequenced input: peripheral blood. The clonotype originates from a human donor in a cohort sampled during active or convalescent COVID-19. DNA of the CDR3: TGTGCCAGCAGCGTAGGAGGGATGGGTGCGGATACGCAGTATTTT. This codes for CASSVGGMGADTQYF.